This entry lists 18 T cell receptor beta chains sequenced from one sample in a study of T cells expressing NK-cell markers. For each CDR3 protein, TCRdb gives one entry from its re-call of the 5' RACE reads, without DNA. This table holds about 400,000 distinct CDR3 sequences. The sequenced material came from blood T cells: a sorted CD56 or NKG2C T cell subset, CD4+ or CD8+ T cells, or bulk PBMC T cells (not recorded which). These receptors were collected from a woman aged 45-65 years in good health.

The gene calls are TRBV5-6 and TRBJ1-2; TCRdb designates TRBD1, a call that cannot be tested without DNA. Per the germline V gene, CDR1 is SGHDT and CDR2 is YYEEEE. This CDR3 contains 13 residues. CDR3 in amino acids: CASSRDRTYGYTF.

The chain uses TRBV14 and TRBJ2-7. In germline, CDR1 is SGHDN, CDR2 FVKESK. CDR3 length equals 12 residues. CDR3: CASSQVTYEQYF.

The V call is TRBV12-3 or TRBV12-4, the J call TRBJ2-2; TCRdb outputs TRBD1, but without DNA this stays unchecked. The CDR3 loop spans 16 amino acids. CDR3 amino acids: CASSSDRGRRTGELFF.

The gene calls are TRBV5-8 and TRBJ2-6. The germline CDR1 and CDR2 sequences are SGHTS and YDEGEE. CDR3 length: 15 amino acids. CDR3 in amino acids: CASSFSHSGANVLTF. The whole variable domain, filled in from reference TRBV5-8 and TRBJ2-6, reads EAGVTQSPTHLIKTRGQQATLRCSPISGHTSVYWYQQALGLGLQFLLWYDEGEERNRGNFPPRFSGRQFPNYSSELNVNALELEDSALYLCASSFSHSGANVLTFGAGSRLTVL.

The chain has TRBV12-3 or TRBV12-4 and TRBJ1-3. The CDR3 loop spans 14 amino acids. The CDR3 sequence: CASRNTGSGNTIYF.

The chain uses TRBV5-1 and TRBJ2-3; the TRBD1 assignment by TCRdb is unverifiable without DNA. Germline CDR1 reads SGHRS; CDR2 reads YFSETQ. The CDR3 loop spans 13 amino acids. CDR3 loop: CASSLRQKDTQYF.

The V and J genes are TRBV7-9 and TRBJ1-2. The CDR3 extends over 13 amino acids. Germline assignment: CDR1 SEHNR and CDR2 FQNEAQ (reference sequence). The CDR3 here is CASSLTSAYGYTF.

This CDR3 is CASTGAFNEQFF. The rearrangement links TRBV6-2 or TRBV6-3 to TRBJ2-1; TCRdb selects TRBD1, and the lack of DNA leaves this call unchecked. The CDR3 loop spans 12 amino acids. Germline V gene sequence: CDR1 MNHEY, CDR2 SVGEGT.

This chain links TRBV14 with TRBJ1-6. The CDR3 length is 12 residues. Per the germline V gene, CDR1 is SGHDN and CDR2 is FVKESK. CDR3 in amino acids: CASSPNKLTLHF.

This CDR3 is CASSPEDTEAFF. J is TRBJ1-1 and V is TRBV7-8. The CDR3 has 12 amino acids. Germline lookup yields CDR1 SGHVS and CDR2 FQNEAQ.

V usage is TRBV29-1 and J usage is TRBJ2-1; without DNA, the TCRdb call of TRBD2 cannot be checked. The V gene's germline CDR1 is SQVTM and CDR2 ANQGSEA. This CDR3 has 13 residues. The CDR3 loop reads CSGGLADANEQFF.

This chain connects TRBV5-1 to TRBJ2-5; TCRdb outputs TRBD2, but without DNA this stays unchecked. The CDR3 has 16 residues. Germline CDR1 reads SGHRS; CDR2 reads YFSETQ. CDR3 protein: CASSPRPSGGGETQYF.

The chain couples TRBV12-3 or TRBV12-4 to TRBJ2-7; TCRdb reports TRBD2, a call that lacks DNA to check it against. CDR3 size: 15 residues. Here the CDR3 reads CASSLIGEASYEQYF.

The chain employs TRBV4-2 and TRBJ2-7; checking the TCRdb D call of TRBD2 is not possible without DNA. Germline V gene lookup returns CDR1 LGHNA and CDR2 YNFKEQ. There are 19 residues in the CDR3. Here the CDR3 reads CASSQDHPGTSGRIYEQYF.

The genes are TRBV10-3 and TRBJ2-7; TCRdb reports TRBD2, a call that lacks DNA to check it against. Germline values: CDR1 ENHRY, CDR2 SYGVKD. The CDR3 covers 16 residues. CDR3 sequence: CAISESGRGSSYEQYF.

The chain combines TRBV7-9 with TRBJ1-6. Germline CDR1 reads SEHNR; CDR2 reads FQNEAQ (reference sequence). This CDR3 contains 14 residues. This CDR3 reads CASSLARTDSPLHF.

The V call is TRBV27, the J call TRBJ1-6. Germline assignment: CDR1 MNHEY and CDR2 SMNVEV (reference sequence). This CDR3 is built from 14 residues. The CDR3 sequence: CASSFAAGYSPLHF.

J is TRBJ2-1 and V is TRBV4-1. The CDR3 covers 15 residues. The germline V gene has CDR1 MGHRA and CDR2 YSYEKL. CDR3 amino acids: CASSQVAHWDNEQFF.